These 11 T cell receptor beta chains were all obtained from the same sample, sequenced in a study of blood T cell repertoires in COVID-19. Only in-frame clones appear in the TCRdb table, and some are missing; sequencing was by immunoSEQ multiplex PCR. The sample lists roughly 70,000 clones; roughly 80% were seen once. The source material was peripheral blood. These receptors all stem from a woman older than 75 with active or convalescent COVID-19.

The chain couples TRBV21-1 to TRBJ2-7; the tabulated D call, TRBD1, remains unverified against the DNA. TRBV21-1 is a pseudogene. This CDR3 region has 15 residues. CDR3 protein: CASSKPTGSGYEQYF. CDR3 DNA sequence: TGTGCCAGCAGCAAACCCACAGGGTCCGGCTACGAGCAGTACTTC.

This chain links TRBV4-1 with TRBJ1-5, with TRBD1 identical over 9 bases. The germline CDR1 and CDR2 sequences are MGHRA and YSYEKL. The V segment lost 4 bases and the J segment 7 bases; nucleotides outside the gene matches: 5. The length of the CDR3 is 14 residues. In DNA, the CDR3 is TGCGCCAGCAGCCGGGACAGGGCTGTACAGCCCCAGCATTTT. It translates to CASSRDRAVQPQHF.

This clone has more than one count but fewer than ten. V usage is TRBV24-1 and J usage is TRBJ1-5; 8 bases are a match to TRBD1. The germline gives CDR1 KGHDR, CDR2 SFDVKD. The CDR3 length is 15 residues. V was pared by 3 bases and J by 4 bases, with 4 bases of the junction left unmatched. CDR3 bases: TGTGCCACCAGTGATCGGACAGGGAATAATCAGCCCCAGCATTTT. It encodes CATSDRTGNNQPQHF.

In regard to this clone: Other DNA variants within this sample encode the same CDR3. The CDR3 region is CASSLLAGSTDTQYF. In nucleotides, the CDR3 is TGTGCCAGCAGCTTGTTGGCAGGGTCCACAGATACGCAGTATTTT. The chain uses TRBV5-6 and TRBJ2-3; tentative D call: TRBD1 (5 bases). The CDR3 spans 15 residues. Germline assignment: CDR1 SGHDT and CDR2 YYEEEE. Trimming took off 1 base at V and 2 bases at J, with 11 bases between the two ends.

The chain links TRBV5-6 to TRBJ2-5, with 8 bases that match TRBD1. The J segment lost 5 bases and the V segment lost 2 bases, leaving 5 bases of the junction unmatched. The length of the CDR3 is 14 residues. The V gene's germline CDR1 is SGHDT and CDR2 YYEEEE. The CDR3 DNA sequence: TGTGCCAGCAGCTTTCGGACAGGGATGGAGACCCAGTACTTC. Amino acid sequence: CASSFRTGMETQYF.

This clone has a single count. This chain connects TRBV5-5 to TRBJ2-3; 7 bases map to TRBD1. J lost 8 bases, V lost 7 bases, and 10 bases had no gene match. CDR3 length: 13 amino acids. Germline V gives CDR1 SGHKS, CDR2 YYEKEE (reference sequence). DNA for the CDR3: TGTGCCAGCGCGTCCAGACAGGGCAGTACGCAGTATTTT. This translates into CASASRQGSTQYF.

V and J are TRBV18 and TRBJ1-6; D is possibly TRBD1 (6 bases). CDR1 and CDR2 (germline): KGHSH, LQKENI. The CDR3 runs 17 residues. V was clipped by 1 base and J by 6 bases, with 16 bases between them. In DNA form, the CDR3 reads TGTGCCAGCTCACCACGTTCCCTTTCGACAGGTAATTCACCCCTCCACTTT. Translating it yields CASSPRSLSTGNSPLHF.

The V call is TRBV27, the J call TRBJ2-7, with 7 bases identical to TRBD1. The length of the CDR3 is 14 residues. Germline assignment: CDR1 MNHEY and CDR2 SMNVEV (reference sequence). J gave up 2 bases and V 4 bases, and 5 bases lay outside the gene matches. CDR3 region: CASSYRGRTYEQYF. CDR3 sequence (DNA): TGTGCCAGCAGTTACAGGGGACGTACCTACGAGCAGTACTTC.

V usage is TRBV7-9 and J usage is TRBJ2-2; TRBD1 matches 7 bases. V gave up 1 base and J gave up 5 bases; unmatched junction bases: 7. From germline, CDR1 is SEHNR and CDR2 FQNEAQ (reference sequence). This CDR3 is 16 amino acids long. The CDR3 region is CASSLGDSLITGELFF. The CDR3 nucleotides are TGTGCCAGCAGCTTAGGGGACAGTCTAATAACCGGGGAGCTGTTTTTT.

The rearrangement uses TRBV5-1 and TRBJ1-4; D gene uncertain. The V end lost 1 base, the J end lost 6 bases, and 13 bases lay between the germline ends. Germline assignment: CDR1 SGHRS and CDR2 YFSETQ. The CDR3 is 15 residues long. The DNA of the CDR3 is TGCGCCAGCAGCTTGACCGGGATCCGGGATGAAAAACTGTTTTTT. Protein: CASSLTGIRDEKLFF.

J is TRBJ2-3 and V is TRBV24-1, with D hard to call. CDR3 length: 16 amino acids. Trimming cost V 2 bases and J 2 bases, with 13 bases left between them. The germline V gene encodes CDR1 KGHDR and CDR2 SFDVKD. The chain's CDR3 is CATSDWRLGLTDTQYF. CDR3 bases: TGTGCCACCAGTGATTGGCGCCTAGGCCTCACAGATACGCAGTATTTT.